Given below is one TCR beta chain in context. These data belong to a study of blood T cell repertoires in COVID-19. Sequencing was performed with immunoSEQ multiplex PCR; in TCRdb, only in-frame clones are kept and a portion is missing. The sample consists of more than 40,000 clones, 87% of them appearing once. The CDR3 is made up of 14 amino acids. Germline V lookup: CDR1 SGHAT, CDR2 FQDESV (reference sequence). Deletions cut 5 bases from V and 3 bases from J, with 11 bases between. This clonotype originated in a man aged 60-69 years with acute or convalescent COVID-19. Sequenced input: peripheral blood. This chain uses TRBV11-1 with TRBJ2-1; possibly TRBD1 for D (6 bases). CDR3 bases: TGTGCCAGCAGCCAACAGGGAAGCTACAATGAGCAGTTCTTC. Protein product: CASSQQGSYNEQFF.